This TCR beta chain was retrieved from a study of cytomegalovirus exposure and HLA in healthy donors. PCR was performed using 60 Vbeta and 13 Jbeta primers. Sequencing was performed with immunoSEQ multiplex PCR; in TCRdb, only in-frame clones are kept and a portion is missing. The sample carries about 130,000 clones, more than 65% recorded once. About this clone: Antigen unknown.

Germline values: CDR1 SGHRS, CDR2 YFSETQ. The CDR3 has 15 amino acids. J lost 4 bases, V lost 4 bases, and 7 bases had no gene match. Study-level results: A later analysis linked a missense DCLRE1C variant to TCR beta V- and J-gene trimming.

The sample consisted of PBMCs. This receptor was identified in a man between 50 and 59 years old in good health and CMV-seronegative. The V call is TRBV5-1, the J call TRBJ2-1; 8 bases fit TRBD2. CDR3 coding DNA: TGCGCCAGCAGCGTGACTAGCGATGAATACAATGAGCAGTTCTTC. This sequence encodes CASSVTSDEYNEQFF.